This T cell receptor beta chain was documented in a study of shared clonotypes between healthy human individuals. On this clone itself: At the DNA level, this CDR3 is encoded by other sequences in the same sample as well.

The repertoire was sequenced with immunoSEQ multiplex PCR; TCRdb's copy has only in-frame clones and lacks some. The sample lists hundreds of thousands of clones; approximately 74% were seen once. Input material: memory CD4+ T cells sorted from blood. Subset noted: CD45RA-negative fraction. The sequence came from a man aged 25 to 40 in good health.

CDR3 nucleotide sequence: TGTGCCAGCAGTTGGGGAACAGGGGGCACTGAAGCTTTCTTT. Amino acid sequence: CASSWGTGGTEAFF. The chain couples TRBV7-6 to TRBJ1-1, with TRBD1 identical over 8 bases. CDR1 and CDR2 from the germline V gene are SGHVS and FNYEAQ. V lost 6 bases, J lost 4 bases, and 7 bases stayed unmatched. The CDR3 length is 14 residues.